The 25 T cell receptor beta chains below were found in one sample sequenced in a study of T cell repertoires in cytomegalovirus infection. TCRdb ran MiXCR on the reads and lists one entry per CDR3 protein. Here the sample spans about 360,000 distinct CDR3 sequences, over 15% being singletons. The sequenced material came from PBMCs. Source of these receptors: a human donor in good health (CMV status not recorded). Some clones in this sample may be carry-over from other donors' samples.

This clonotype showed up just a few times. V usage is TRBV20-1 and J usage is TRBJ2-1; 8 nucleotides align to TRBD2. Germline V gives CDR1 DFQATT, CDR2 SNEGSKA (reference sequence). The CDR3 extends over 14 amino acids. V trimming: 5 bases; J trimming: 5 bases; junction bases outside the gene matches: 8. CDR3: CSAASGGFNNEQFF. CDR3 bases: TGCAGTGCTGCAAGCGGGGGCTTTAACAATGAGCAGTTCTTC.

The table lists this clonotype with a few counts. The rearrangement links TRBV6-1 to TRBJ1-3, with D unresolved. V was cut by 11 bases and J by 0 bases, with 17 bases left in between. Germline assignment: CDR1 MNHNS and CDR2 SASEGT. This CDR3 comprises 15 residues. CDR3 protein: CAAASGVHSGNTIYF. In DNA, the CDR3 is TGTGCCGCCGCCTCCGGGGTCCACTCTGGAAACACCATATATTTT.

This chain connects TRBV20-1 to TRBJ2-1; tentatively, D is TRBD2 (5 bases). The CDR3 runs 15 residues. Per germline, CDR1 DFQATT and CDR2 SNEGSKA (reference sequence). V lost 3 bases to trimming and J lost 0 bases, with 12 bases between them. The CDR3 sequence: CSARNRRSSYNEQFF. CDR3 sequence (DNA): TGCAGTGCTAGGAATCGGAGGAGCTCCTACAATGAGCAGTTCTTC.

This clonotype came up many times. The genes are TRBV7-6 and TRBJ1-1; TRBD1 is a possible D gene (5 bases). The length of the CDR3 is 13 residues. Trimming stripped 4 bases from V and 7 bases from J, with 13 bases between. Germline CDR1 SGHVS, CDR2 FNYEAQ. The CDR3 DNA reads TGTGCCAGCAGCTCCGGGGACGTGGGTGAAGCTTTCTTT. Translating gives CASSSGDVGEAFF.

CDR3 amino acids: CASSDGRSPAVNTEAFF. In DNA, the CDR3 is TGCGCCAGCAGCGACGGGCGATCACCCGCGGTTAACACTGAAGCTTTCTTT. The rearrangement joins TRBV5-1 to TRBJ1-1; the D is unclear. In germline, CDR1 is SGHRS, CDR2 YFSETQ. Trimming shortened V by 4 bases and J by 2 bases, and 21 bases separated the two germline ends. This CDR3 is built from 17 residues.

This clonotype showed up many times. V gene TRBV6-6 combines with J gene TRBJ1-1; TRBD1 matches 10 bases. V trimming: 6 bases; J trimming: 2 bases; junction bases outside the gene matches: 9. The CDR3 runs to 16 residues. Germline assignment: CDR1 MNHNY and CDR2 SVGAGI (reference sequence). CDR3 DNA sequence: TGTGCCAGCAGCCGCCCGGGACAGGGGACCAACACTGAAGCTTTCTTT. Translation gives CASSRPGQGTNTEAFF.

This clonotype was seen ten or more times. The CDR3 ends on some other residue instead of the conserved phenylalanine or tryptophan, so this is likely a read error. Because the CDR3's place on the DNA is in doubt, the DNA is left out and the CDR3 is given as listed by TCRdb. V usage is TRBV7-4 and J usage is TRBJ1-1. Germline V gene data show CDR1 as SGHVT and CDR2 as SQSDAQ. The CDR3 is 11 amino acids in total, end residues counted. CDR3 amino acids: CASSPLREERA.

This clonotype was observed a handful of times. V usage is TRBV20-1 and J usage is TRBJ1-4; D is unresolved. Germline V CDR1 and CDR2: DFQATT, SNEGSKA (reference sequence). V was shortened by 0 bases and J by 7 bases, with 12 bases between the two germline ends. The CDR3 length is 14 residues. CDR3 loop: CSARDTRQAEKLFF. Written as DNA, the CDR3 is TGCAGTGCTAGAGATACCAGGCAGGCTGAAAAACTGTTTTTT.

This clonotype was observed a handful of times. Germline and junction disagree at one end, which may indicate a read error. This chain uses TRBV2 with TRBJ1-2, with D perhaps matching TRBD1 (6 bases). This CDR3 is 14 amino acids long. Germline CDR1 SNHLY, CDR2 FYNNEI. The CDR3 is CASREGGFTYGYTF. Here the CDR3 DNA reads TGTGCCAGCAGGGAAGGGGGATTCACCTATGGCTACACCTTC.

V is TRBV7-9 and J is TRBJ2-5; possible D gene TRBD1, 6 bases. The CDR3 is made up of 14 amino acids. Germline V gene sequence: CDR1 SEHNR, CDR2 FQNEAQ (reference sequence). Trimming took 3 bases from V and 3 from J, leaving 11 bases between them. The CDR3 region has the DNA TGTGCCAGCAGCTTTCCCCGGACAGAAGAGACCCAGTACTTC. It codes for CASSFPRTEETQYF.

In its sample, this clonotype was seen a few times. This rearrangement joins TRBV12-3 or TRBV12-4 to TRBJ1-1; the match to TRBD1 covers 7 bases. The CDR3 extends over 15 amino acids. V shed 2 bases, J shed 7 bases, and the junction held 10 bases outside the gene matches. The CDR3 protein is CASSLSVGGKGEAFF. The CDR3, as DNA: TGTGCCAGCAGTTTATCGGTAGGGGGCAAGGGTGAAGCTTTCTTT.

The CDR3 nucleotides are TGTGCCAGCAGACGCCGGGACAGGGGTTTGAACACTGAAGCTTTCTTT. Amino acids: CASRRRDRGLNTEAFF. The chain uses TRBV7-8 and TRBJ1-1; 10 bases align to TRBD1. The V segment lost 6 bases and the J segment 0 bases; nucleotides outside the gene matches: 7. This CDR3 contains 16 residues. Germline loops: CDR1 SGHVS, CDR2 FQNEAQ.

This rearrangement joins TRBV4-2 to TRBJ2-6; 9 bases map to TRBD2. Germline CDR1 is LGHNA and CDR2 is YNFKEQ. With V trimmed by 1 base and J by 1 base, 5 bases remained unmatched. The CDR3 totals 18 residues. CDR3 region: CASSQGRGGASGANVLTF. The CDR3 bases are TGTGCCAGCAGCCAAGGGCGCGGGGGGGCGTCTGGGGCCAACGTCCTGACTTTC.

This clonotype was picked up many times. The gene calls are TRBV6-5 and TRBJ2-1; D not certain. CDR1 is MNHEY, CDR2 SVGAGI, per germline. The CDR3 spans 15 residues. V was trimmed by 0 bases and J by 4 bases, leaving 10 bases between them. CDR3 region: CASSYSSPLYNEQFF. The CDR3 DNA reads as TGTGCCAGCAGTTACTCATCGCCTTTGTACAATGAGCAGTTCTTC.

This clonotype appeared a few times. V gene TRBV20-1 combines with J gene TRBJ2-1; D may be TRBD1 (6 bases). The V end was cut by 3 bases, the J end by 3 bases, with 15 bases between. Germline-derived CDR1 and CDR2 are DFQATT and SNEGSKA (reference sequence). CDR3 length: 15 amino acids. The CDR3 spells CSARPTRDIYNEQFF. The CDR3 coding sequence is TGCAGTGCTAGGCCTACACGGGACATCTACAATGAGCAGTTCTTC.

This clonotype has more than one count but fewer than ten. This chain links TRBV7-9 with TRBJ2-5, with D unclear. This CDR3 spans 14 amino acids. V gave up 2 bases and J gave up 1 base, with 8 bases separating them. Germline CDR1 and CDR2: SEHNR and FQNEAQ (reference sequence). The CDR3 DNA is TGTGCCAGCAGCTTAAGGTCACCCCAAGAGACCCAGTACTTC. Translating gives CASSLRSPQETQYF.

The chain employs TRBV14 and TRBJ2-1; no firm D call. CDR1 is SGHDN and CDR2 is FVKESK in the germline V gene. There are 16 residues in the CDR3. Between the trimmed V and J ends, which lost 1 base and 0 bases, there was a span of 10 bases. In DNA, the CDR3 is TGTGCCAGCAGCCAAGTTGGGTTTAGCTCCTACAATGAGCAGTTCTTC. Translation gives CASSQVGFSSYNEQFF. The variable domain in full, completed from reference TRBV14 and TRBJ2-1, reads EAGVTQFPSHSVIEKGQTVTLRCDPISGHDNLYWYRRVMGKEIKFLLHFVKESKQDESGMPNNRFLAERTGGTYSTLKVQPAELEDSGVYFCASSQVGFSSYNEQFFGPGTRLTVL.

The V call is TRBV2, the J call TRBJ2-5, with D tentatively TRBD2 (5 bases). The CDR3 has 14 amino acids. The germline CDR1 and CDR2 sequences are SNHLY and FYNNEI. The V and J ends lost 7 bases and 2 bases respectively, with 14 bases between them. The CDR3, as DNA: TGTGCCAGCACCCAGGCGGACTCTCAAGAGACCCAGTACTTC. Translated: CASTQADSQETQYF.

There are many counts of this clonotype. The gene calls are TRBV7-2 and TRBJ2-5, with 11 bases that match TRBD2. V lost 3 bases, J lost 3 bases, and 6 bases stayed unmatched. Germline V gene data show CDR1 as SGHTA and CDR2 as FQGNSA. The CDR3 is made up of 16 amino acids. The CDR3 here is CASSFSRGLAEETQYF. In DNA form, the CDR3 reads TGTGCCAGCAGCTTTTCCCGGGGACTAGCGGAAGAGACCCAGTACTTC.

This clonotype has a handful of counts. The rearrangement links TRBV12-3 or TRBV12-4 to TRBJ2-5; D not certain. Trimming shortened V by 6 bases and J by 7 bases, and 18 bases separated the two germline ends. The CDR3 length is 14 residues. As DNA, the CDR3 is TGTGCCAGCAGACCCACTCTGGCCCCTACGACCCAGTACTTC. It codes for CASRPTLAPTTQYF.

V usage is TRBV10-3 and J usage is TRBJ2-7; TRBD2 agrees at 13 bases. This CDR3 has 15 residues. The V gene's germline CDR1 is ENHRY and CDR2 SYGVKD. J was trimmed by 7 bases and V by 2 bases; bases with no gene match: 5. The CDR3 is CAISEPTSGGHEQYF. The CDR3 DNA follows: TGTGCCATCAGTGAGCCGACTAGCGGGGGGCATGAGCAGTACTTC.

The chain uses TRBV6-6 and TRBJ1-4, with a weak D call TRBD1 (6 bases). This CDR3 is 14 amino acids long. CDR1 and CDR2 from the germline V gene are MNHNY and SVGAGI (reference sequence). V was shortened by 5 bases and J by 8 bases, with 15 bases between the two germline ends. The CDR3 region is CASSLRTEIEKLFF. Here the CDR3 DNA reads TGTGCCAGCAGTCTCCGGACAGAGATAGAAAAACTGTTTTTT.

The chain links TRBV6-6 to TRBJ1-3, with 9 bases identical to TRBD1. The CDR3 is 15 amino acids. V was clipped by 5 bases and J by 4 bases; unmatched bases: 6. Looked up from germline, CDR1 is MNHNY and CDR2 is SVGAGI (reference sequence). The CDR3 DNA reads as TGTGCCAGCAGTGCCGGGACAGGGCCAGGAAACACCATATATTTT. Translated, it gives CASSAGTGPGNTIYF.

Concerning this clonotype: The junction differs from germline at one of its ends, possibly a read error. The V gene is TRBV6-8, the J gene TRBJ2-1, with D perhaps matching TRBD1 or TRBD2 (5 bases each). The CDR3 has 20 residues. CDR1 MNHGY and CDR2 SAAAGT come from the germline V gene. The DNA for the CDR3 is TGTGCCAGCAGTTACCCCTCACGGTGGGACGATGCCACCTCCAACAATGAGCAGTTCTTC. This gives the protein CASSYPSRWDDATSNNEQFF.

Only a few counts were recorded for this clonotype. One end of the junction is discordant with germline, which a read error may explain. The J gene is TRBJ2-2, the V gene TRBV9; D call uncertain. This CDR3 spans 14 amino acids. Germline-derived CDR1 and CDR2 are SGDLS and YYNGEE. CDR3 region: CASSVELNSGELFF. The CDR3 DNA reads as TGTGCCAGCAGCGTAGAACTAAACAGCGGGGAGCTGTTTTTT.